This T cell receptor (beta chain) was documented in a study of blood T cell repertoires in COVID-19. Study-level background: From the United States, Italy and Spain came samples of acute and convalescent COVID-19.

The CDR3 has 16 residues. Germline V lookup: CDR1 SGHTA, CDR2 FQGTGA. J was trimmed by 4 bases and V by 5 bases; bases with no gene match: 11. This clone showed up many times. How the authors handled the data: Amplified reference gene primers provided the basis for estimating nucleated cell counts. TCRdb's table, derived via immunoSEQ multiplex PCR, lists solely in-frame clones and lacks some. D and trimming come from the DNA, and the V and J calls and clone size come from that table. This sample has some 330,000 clones; around 87% occur once, and the top ten carry approximately 4%. Sequencing was performed on peripheral blood. The gene calls are TRBV7-3 and TRBJ2-5; 9 bases are shared with TRBD1. This receptor was obtained from a woman aged 45-65 years with active or convalescent COVID-19. CDR3 in DNA: TGTGCCAGCAGCCGAAGGGGGACAGGGCAAGGAGAGACCCAGTACTTC. Residues: CASSRRGTGQGETQYF.